This is a list of T cell receptor beta chains from one sample in a study of brain T cells in children with intractable seizures. TCRdb's copy holds only in-frame clones and misses some; the assay was immunoSEQ multiplex PCR. The sample lists some 62,000 clones, around 95% seen once, with 0.38% in the top ten. Material: peripheral blood, obtained at surgery. The receptor set was obtained from a boy in the first two years of life with focal cortical dysplasia and intractable seizures. The conserved cysteine and the conserved F or W are not part of the CDR3 here. The order of the fields is V gene, J gene, CDR3 length, CDR3 protein.

TRBV19	TRBJ2-1	12	ASNQLAGANEQF
TRBV21-1	TRBJ1-3	15	ASSKGRTGGGWNTIY
TRBV14	TRBJ2-6	14	ASGLAGDSGANVLT
TRBV14	TRBJ2-2	14	ASSPPAGGPTGELF
TRBV30	TRBJ1-2	14	AWSPIPTTSNYGYT
TRBV20-1	TRBJ1-2	9	SARGWSGYT
TRBV5-1	TRBJ2-5	9	ASSLSETQY
TRBV4-2	TRBJ2-1	13	ASSQDTGDYNEQF
TRBV4-3	TRBJ2-5	14	ASSQDRLEGQETQY
TRBV2	TRBJ2-5	12	ASSEAEGGETQY
TRBV14	TRBJ2-1	14	ASSQVAGSSYNEQF
TRBV19	TRBJ2-1	12	ASSIQGIGNEQF
TRBV7-9	TRBJ1-6	13	ASGGAGGINSPLH
TRBV7-2	TRBJ2-5	14	ASSPLSREWGETQY
TRBV14	TRBJ2-3	14	ASSQDWRGSTDTQY